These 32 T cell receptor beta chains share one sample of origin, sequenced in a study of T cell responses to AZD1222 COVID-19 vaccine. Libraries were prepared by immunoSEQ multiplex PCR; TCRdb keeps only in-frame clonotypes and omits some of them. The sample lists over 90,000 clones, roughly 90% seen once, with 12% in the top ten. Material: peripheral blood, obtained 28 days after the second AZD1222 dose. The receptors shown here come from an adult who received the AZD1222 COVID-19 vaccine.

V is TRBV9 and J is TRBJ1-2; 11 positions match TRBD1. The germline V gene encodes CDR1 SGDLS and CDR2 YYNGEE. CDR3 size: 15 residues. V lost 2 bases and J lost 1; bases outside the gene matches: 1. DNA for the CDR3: TGTGCCAGCAGCGTGGGACAGGGGGTTAACTATGGCTACACCTTC. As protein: CASSVGQGVNYGYTF. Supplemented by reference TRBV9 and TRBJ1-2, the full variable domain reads DSGVTQTPKHLITATGQRVTLRCSPRSGDLSVYWYQQSLDQGLQFLIQYYNGEERAKGNILERFSAQQFPDLHSELNLSSLELGDSALYFCASSVGQGVNYGYTFGSGTRLTVV.

CDR3 amino acids: CASGGRVTDSPLHF. CDR3 bases: TGTGCCAGCGGGGGCAGGGTCACGGATTCACCCCTCCACTTT. The chain joins TRBV7-8 to TRBJ1-6, with D possibly matching TRBD1 (6 bases). The CDR3 is 14 residues long. From germline, CDR1 is SGHVS and CDR2 FQNEAQ. The ends were cut back, 8 bases at V and 8 bases at J, with 16 bases in the middle.

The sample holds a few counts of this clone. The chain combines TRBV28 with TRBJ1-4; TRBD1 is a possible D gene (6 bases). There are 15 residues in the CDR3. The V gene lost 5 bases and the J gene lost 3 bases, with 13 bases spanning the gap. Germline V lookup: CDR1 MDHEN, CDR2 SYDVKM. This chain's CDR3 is CASSIQTGSNEKLFF. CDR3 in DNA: TGTGCCAGCAGTATTCAGACAGGATCTAATGAAAAACTGTTTTTT.

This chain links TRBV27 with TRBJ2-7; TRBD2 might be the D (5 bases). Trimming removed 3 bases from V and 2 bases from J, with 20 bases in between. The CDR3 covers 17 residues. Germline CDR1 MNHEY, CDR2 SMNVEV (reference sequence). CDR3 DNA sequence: TGTGCCAGCAGTTTTTTTGGGCCTCTAGCTTCTCCCTACGAGCAGTACTTC. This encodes CASSFFGPLASPYEQYF.

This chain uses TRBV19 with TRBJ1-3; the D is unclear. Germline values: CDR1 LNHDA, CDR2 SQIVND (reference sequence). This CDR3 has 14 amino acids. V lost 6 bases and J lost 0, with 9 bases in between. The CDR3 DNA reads TGTGCCAGTAGGAACTCGGTCTCTGGAAACACCATATATTTT. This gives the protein CASRNSVSGNTIYF. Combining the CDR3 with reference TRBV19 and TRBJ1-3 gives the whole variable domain DGGITQSPKYLFRKEGQNVTLSCEQNLNHDAMYWYRQDPGQGLRLIYYSQIVNDFQKGDIAEGYSVSREKKESFPLTVTSAQKNPTAFYLCASRNSVSGNTIYFGEGSWLTVV.

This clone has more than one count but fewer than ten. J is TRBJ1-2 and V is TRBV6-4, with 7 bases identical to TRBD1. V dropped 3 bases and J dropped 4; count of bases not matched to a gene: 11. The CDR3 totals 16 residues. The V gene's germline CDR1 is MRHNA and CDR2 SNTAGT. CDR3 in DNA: TGTGCCAGCAGTGAAACCCCCCAGGGGGGGCCCTATGGCTACACCTTC. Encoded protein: CASSETPQGGPYGYTF.

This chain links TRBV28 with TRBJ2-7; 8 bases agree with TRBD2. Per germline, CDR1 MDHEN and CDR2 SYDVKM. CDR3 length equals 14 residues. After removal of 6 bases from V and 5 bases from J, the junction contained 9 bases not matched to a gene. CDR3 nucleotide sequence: TGTGCCAGCAGACAACCCGGGGGGGGAAACGAGCAGTACTTC. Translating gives CASRQPGGGNEQYF.

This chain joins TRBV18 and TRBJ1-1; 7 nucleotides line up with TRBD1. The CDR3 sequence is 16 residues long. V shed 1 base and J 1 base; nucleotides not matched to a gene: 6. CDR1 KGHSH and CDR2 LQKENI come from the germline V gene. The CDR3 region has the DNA TGTGCCAGCTCACCACAGGGGGCGGTTGCGAACACTGAAGCTTTCTTT. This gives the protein CASSPQGAVANTEAFF.

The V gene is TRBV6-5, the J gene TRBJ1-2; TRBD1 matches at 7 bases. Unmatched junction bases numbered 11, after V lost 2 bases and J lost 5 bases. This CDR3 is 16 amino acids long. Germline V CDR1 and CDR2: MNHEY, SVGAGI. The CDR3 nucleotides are TGTGCCAGCAGTTACAGCCAAGCAGGGGGAGGGTATGGCTACACCTTC. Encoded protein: CASSYSQAGGGYGYTF.

The CDR3 loop reads CASSLGAVGEQFF. The CDR3 DNA reads TGTGCCAGCAGCTTGGGGGCCGTGGGTGAGCAGTTCTTC. The gene calls are TRBV5-6 and TRBJ2-1; D uncertain. V lost 0 bases, J lost 9 bases, and 10 bases lay in between. The V gene's germline CDR1 is SGHDT and CDR2 YYEEEE. The CDR3 spans 13 residues.

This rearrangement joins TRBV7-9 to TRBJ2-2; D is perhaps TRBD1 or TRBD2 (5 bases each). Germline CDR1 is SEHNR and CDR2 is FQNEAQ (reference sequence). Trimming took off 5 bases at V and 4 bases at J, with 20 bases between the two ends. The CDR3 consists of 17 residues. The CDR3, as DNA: TGTGCCAGCAGCGTCCGGGACGTCCCAGCCCGCACCGGGGAGCTGTTTTTT. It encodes CASSVRDVPARTGELFF. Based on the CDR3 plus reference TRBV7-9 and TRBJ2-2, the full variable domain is DTGVSQNPRHKITKRGQNVTFRCDPISEHNRLYWYRQTLGQGPEFLTYFQNEAQLEKSRLLSDRFSAERPKGSFSTLEIQRTEQGDSAMYLCASSVRDVPARTGELFFGEGSRLTVL.

The CDR3 sequence: CASRPYQGAGGYTF. In nucleotides, the CDR3 is TGTGCCAGTAGACCGTACCAGGGGGCGGGTGGCTACACCTTC. The chain recombines TRBV19 with TRBJ1-2; 8 nucleotides agree with TRBD1. Trimming cost V 6 bases and J 7 bases; bases outside gene matches: 10. CDR3 length: 14 amino acids. Germline V CDR1 and CDR2: LNHDA, SQIVND (reference sequence).

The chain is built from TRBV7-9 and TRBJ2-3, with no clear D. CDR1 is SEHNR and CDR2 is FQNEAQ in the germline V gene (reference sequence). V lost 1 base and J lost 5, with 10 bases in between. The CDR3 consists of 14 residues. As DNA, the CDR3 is TGTGCCAGCAGCTTAGGGGATGGGCGAGATACGCAGTATTTT. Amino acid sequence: CASSLGDGRDTQYF.

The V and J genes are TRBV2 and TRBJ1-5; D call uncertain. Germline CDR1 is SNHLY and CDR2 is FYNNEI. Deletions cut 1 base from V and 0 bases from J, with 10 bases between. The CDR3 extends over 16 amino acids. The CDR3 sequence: CASSEEEPYSNQPQHF. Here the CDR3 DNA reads TGTGCCAGCAGTGAAGAGGAGCCTTATAGCAATCAGCCCCAGCATTTT.

In DNA, the CDR3 is TGCAGCGTTGAGGAGGTGACTAGGGGTACCGGGGAGCTGTTTTTT. Protein: CSVEEVTRGTGELFF. The chain is built from TRBV29-1 and TRBJ2-2; tentatively, D is TRBD2 (6 bases). Trimming took 3 bases from V and 5 from J, leaving 16 bases between them. CDR1 and CDR2 from the germline V gene are SQVTM and ANQGSEA. The CDR3 contains 15 residues.

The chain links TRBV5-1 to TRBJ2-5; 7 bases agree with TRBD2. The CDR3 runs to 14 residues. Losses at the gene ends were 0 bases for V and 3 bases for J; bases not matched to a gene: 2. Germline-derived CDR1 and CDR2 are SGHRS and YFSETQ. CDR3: CASSLERGEETQYF. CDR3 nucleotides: TGCGCCAGCAGCTTGGAGCGGGGTGAAGAGACCCAGTACTTC.

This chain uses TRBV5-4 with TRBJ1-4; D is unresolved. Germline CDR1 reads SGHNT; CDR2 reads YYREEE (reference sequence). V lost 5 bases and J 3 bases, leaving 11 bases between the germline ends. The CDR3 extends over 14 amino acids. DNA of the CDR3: TGTGCCAGCAGTCCGACTACGGCTAATGAAAAACTGTTTTTT. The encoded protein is CASSPTTANEKLFF.

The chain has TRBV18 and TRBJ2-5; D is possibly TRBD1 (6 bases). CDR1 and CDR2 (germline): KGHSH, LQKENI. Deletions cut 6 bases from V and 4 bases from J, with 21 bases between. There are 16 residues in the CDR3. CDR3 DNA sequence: TGTGCCAGCTCTTATGGATTCCGGGACATTGCAGAGACCCAGTACTTC. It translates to CASSYGFRDIAETQYF.

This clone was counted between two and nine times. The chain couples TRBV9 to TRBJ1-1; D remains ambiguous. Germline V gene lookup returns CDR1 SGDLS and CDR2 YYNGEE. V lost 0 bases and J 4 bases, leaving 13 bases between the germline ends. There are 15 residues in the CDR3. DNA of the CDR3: TGTGCCAGCAGCGTAGAAGGTGGGCTGACCACTGAAGCTTTCTTT. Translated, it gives CASSVEGGLTTEAFF.

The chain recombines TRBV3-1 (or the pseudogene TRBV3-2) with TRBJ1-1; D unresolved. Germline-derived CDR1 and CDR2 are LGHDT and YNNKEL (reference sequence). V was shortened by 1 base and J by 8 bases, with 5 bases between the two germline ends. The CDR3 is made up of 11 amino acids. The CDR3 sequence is CASSQAREAFF. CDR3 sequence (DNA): TGTGCCAGCAGCCAAGCCAGGGAAGCTTTCTTT.

This CDR3 reads CASSPMSSLPGLYNEQFF. The CDR3 DNA reads as TGTGCCAGCTCACCAATGAGTTCCCTTCCGGGCCTTTACAATGAGCAGTTCTTC. This rearrangement joins TRBV18 to TRBJ2-1; D unresolved. Germline V gene data show CDR1 as KGHSH and CDR2 as LQKENI. The CDR3 contains 18 residues. V lost 2 bases and J lost 4, with 21 bases in between.

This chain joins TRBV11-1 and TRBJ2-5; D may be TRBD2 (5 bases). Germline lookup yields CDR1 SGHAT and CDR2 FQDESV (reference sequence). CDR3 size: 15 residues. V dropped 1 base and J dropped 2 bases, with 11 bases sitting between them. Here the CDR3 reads CASSLGGRVQETQYF. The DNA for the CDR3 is TGTGCCAGCAGCTTAGGTGGGCGGGTTCAAGAGACCCAGTACTTC.

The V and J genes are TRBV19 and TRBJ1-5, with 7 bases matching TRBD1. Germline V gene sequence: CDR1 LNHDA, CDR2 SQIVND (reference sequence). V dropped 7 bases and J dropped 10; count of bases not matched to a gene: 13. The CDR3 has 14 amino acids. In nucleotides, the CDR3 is TGTGCCAGTACCCCAGACAGGGAAGGGATCCCCCAGCATTTT. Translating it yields CASTPDREGIPQHF. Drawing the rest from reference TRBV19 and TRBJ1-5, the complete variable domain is DGGITQSPKYLFRKEGQNVTLSCEQNLNHDAMYWYRQDPGQGLRLIYYSQIVNDFQKGDIAEGYSVSREKKESFPLTVTSAQKNPTAFYLCASTPDREGIPQHFGDGTRLSIL.

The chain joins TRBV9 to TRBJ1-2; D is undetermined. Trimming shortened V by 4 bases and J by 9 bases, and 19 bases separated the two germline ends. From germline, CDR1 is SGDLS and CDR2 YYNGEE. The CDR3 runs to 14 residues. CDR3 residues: CASSLLGVNTRYTF. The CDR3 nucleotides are TGTGCCAGCAGCCTCCTCGGAGTGAATACGCGCTACACCTTC.

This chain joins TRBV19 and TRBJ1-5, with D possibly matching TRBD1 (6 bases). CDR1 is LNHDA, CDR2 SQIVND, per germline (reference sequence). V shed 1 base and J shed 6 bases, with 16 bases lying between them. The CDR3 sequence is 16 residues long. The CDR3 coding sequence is TGTGCCAGTAGTATAGGCGGCGGGGGCCTGGGTCAGCCCCAGCATTTT. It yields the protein CASSIGGGGLGQPQHF.

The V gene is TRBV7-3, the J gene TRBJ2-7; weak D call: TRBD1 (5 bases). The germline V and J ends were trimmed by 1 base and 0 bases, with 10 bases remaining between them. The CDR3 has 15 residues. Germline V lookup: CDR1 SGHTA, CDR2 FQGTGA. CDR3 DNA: TGTGCCAGCAGCTTAAGTGGGGCAAGCTCCTACGAGCAGTACTTC. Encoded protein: CASSLSGASSYEQYF.

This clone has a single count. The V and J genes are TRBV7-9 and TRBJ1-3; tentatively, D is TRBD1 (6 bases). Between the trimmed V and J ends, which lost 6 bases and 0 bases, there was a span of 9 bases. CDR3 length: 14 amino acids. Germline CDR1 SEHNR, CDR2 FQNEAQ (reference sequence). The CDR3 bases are TGTGCCAGCAGATCGGACAGCTCTGGAAACACCATATATTTT. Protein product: CASRSDSSGNTIYF.

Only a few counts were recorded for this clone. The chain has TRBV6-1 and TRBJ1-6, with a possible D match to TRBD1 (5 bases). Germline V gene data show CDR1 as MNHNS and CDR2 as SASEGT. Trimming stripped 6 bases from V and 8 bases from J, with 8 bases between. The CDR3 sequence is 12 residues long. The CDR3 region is CASSTGDSPLHF. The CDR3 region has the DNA TGTGCCAGCAGCACAGGTGATTCACCCCTCCACTTT.

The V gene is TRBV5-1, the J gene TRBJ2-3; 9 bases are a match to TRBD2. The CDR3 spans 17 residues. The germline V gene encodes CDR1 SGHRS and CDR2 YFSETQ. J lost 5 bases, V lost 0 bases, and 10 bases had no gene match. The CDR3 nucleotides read TGCGCCAGCAGCTTGGTATACGCGGGAGGGCCGGGAGATACGCAGTATTTT. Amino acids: CASSLVYAGGPGDTQYF.

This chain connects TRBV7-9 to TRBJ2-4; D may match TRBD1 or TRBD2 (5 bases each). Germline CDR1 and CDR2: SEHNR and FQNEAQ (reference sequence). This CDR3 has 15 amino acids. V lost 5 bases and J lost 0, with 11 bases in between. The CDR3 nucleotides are TGTGCCAGCAGCCGAGGGGATTTAGCCAAAAACATTCAGTACTTC. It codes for CASSRGDLAKNIQYF.

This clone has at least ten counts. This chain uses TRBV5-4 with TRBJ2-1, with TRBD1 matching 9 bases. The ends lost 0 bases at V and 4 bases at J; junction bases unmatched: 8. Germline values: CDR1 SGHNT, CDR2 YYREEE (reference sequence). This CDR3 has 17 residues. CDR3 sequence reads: CASSLGDREVRYNEQFF. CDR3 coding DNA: TGTGCCAGCAGCTTGGGGGACAGGGAAGTGAGATACAATGAGCAGTTCTTC.

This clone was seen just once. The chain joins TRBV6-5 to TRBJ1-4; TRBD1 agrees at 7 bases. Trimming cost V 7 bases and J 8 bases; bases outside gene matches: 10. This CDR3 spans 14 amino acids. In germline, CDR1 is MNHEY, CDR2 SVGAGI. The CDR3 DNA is TGTGCCAGCACAAGGGACAGCAATTTCGAAAAACTGTTTTTT. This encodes CASTRDSNFEKLFF.